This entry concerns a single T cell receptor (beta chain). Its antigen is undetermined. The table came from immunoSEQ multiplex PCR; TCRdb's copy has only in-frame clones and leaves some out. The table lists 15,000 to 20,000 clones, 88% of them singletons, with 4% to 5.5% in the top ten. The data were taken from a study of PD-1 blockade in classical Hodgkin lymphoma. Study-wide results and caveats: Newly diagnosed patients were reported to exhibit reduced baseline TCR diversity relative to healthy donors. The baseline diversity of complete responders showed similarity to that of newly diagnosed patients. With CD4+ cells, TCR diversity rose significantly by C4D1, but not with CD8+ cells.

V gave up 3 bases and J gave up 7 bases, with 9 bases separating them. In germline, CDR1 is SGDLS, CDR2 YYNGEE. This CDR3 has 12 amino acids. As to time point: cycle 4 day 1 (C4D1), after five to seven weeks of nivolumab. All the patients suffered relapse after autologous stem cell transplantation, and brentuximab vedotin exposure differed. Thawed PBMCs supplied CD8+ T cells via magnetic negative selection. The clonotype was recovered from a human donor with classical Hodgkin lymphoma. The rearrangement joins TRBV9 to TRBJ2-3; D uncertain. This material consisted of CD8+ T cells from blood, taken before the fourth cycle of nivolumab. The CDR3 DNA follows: TGTGCCAGCAGCGCCGGCCCGAATACGCAGTATTTT. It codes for CASSAGPNTQYF.